Listed here are 28 T cell receptor beta chains from one sample, sequenced in a study of identical twins. TCRdb passed the 5' RACE reads through MiXCR, listing each CDR3 protein once. The sample includes approximately 890,000 distinct CDR3 sequences, approximately 13% of them seen just once. The same specimen was also included in a second study, on yellow fever vaccine responses in identical twins.

Sequenced material: PBMCs. All receptors derive from a woman aged 18 to 35 in good health.

This clonotype was counted between two and nine times. The chain uses TRBV20-1 and TRBJ2-1, with TRBD2 matching 7 bases. This CDR3 contains 14 residues. With 0 bases clipped from V and 8 bases from J, the junction kept 7 bases outside the gene matches. Germline V lookup: CDR1 DFQATT, CDR2 SNEGSKA (reference sequence). The CDR3 nucleotides read TGCAGTGCTAGAGATTGGGCCGGGGGGTATGAGCAGTTCTTC. Protein: CSARDWAGGYEQFF.

The V call is TRBV19, the J call TRBJ1-5; the D gene is possibly TRBD1 (5 bases). The CDR3 spans 15 residues. Germline V CDR1 and CDR2: LNHDA, SQIVND (reference sequence). V was trimmed by 9 bases and J by 5 bases, leaving 20 bases between them. DNA of the CDR3: TGTGCCAGCCGGTGGGCAGGGAGTTTGGATCAGCCCCAGCATTTT. Encoded protein: CASRWAGSLDQPQHF.

This chain uses TRBV5-1 with TRBJ1-1, with no clear D. V lost 4 bases to trimming and J lost 6 bases, with 16 bases between them. Germline CDR1 reads SGHRS; CDR2 reads YFSETQ. This CDR3 comprises 14 residues. CDR3 sequence reads: CASSAWSIGAEAFF. DNA of the CDR3: TGCGCCAGCAGCGCCTGGTCAATCGGGGCTGAAGCTTTCTTT.

This clonotype has just a few counts. The rearrangement links TRBV11-2 to TRBJ1-4; D not certain. In germline, CDR1 is SGHAT, CDR2 FQNNGV. CDR3 length equals 15 residues. Deletions cut 4 bases from V and 4 bases from J, with 13 bases between. This CDR3 reads CASSSQLSSNEKLFF. Written as DNA, the CDR3 is TGTGCCAGCAGCTCCCAATTGAGTAGTAATGAAAAACTGTTTTTT.

This clonotype has at least ten counts. The CDR3 loop reads CAIRGQGADTEAFF. CDR3 nucleotide sequence: TGTGCCATCAGGGGACAGGGGGCTGACACTGAAGCTTTCTTT. This chain connects TRBV10-3 to TRBJ1-1; 12 bases align to TRBD1. There are 14 residues in the CDR3. Germline V gene sequence: CDR1 ENHRY, CDR2 SYGVKD. J gave up 3 bases and V 6 bases, and 2 bases lay outside the gene matches.

This clonotype has ten or more counts. The genes are TRBV12-3 or TRBV12-4 and TRBJ1-1; D is unresolved. This CDR3 is built from 15 residues. The V gene lost 6 bases and the J gene lost 0 bases, with 14 bases spanning the gap. The CDR3 DNA is TGTGCCAGCAGCCCCCTCAAGGCCATGAACACTGAAGCTTTCTTT. Its translation: CASSPLKAMNTEAFF.

CDR3 bases: TGTGCCAGCAGTGAATCCCGCTGGGGCTACACCTTC. This encodes CASSESRWGYTF. The chain carries TRBV12-3 or TRBV12-4 and TRBJ1-2; unclear D gene. V shed 5 bases and J shed 8 bases, with 12 bases lying between them. The CDR3 extends over 12 amino acids.

This clonotype has just a few counts. V gene TRBV28 combines with J gene TRBJ2-7; 10 bases fit TRBD2. J lost 0 bases, V lost 6 bases, and 11 bases had no gene match. The CDR3 consists of 17 residues. Germline V lookup: CDR1 MDHEN, CDR2 SYDVKM. The CDR3 DNA follows: TGTGCCAGCAGCGCCCCCGGTAGCGGGAGGAGCTCCTACGAGCAGTACTTC. It translates to CASSAPGSGRSSYEQYF. Drawing the rest from reference TRBV28 and TRBJ2-7, the complete variable domain is DVKVTQSSRYLVKRTGEKVFLECVQDMDHENMFWYRQDPGLGLRLIYFSYDVKMKEKGDIPEGYSVSREKKERFSLILESASTNQTSMYLCASSAPGSGRSSYEQYFGPGTRLTVT.

The table lists this clonotype with many counts. The rearrangement joins TRBV5-1 to TRBJ2-7, with 7 bases lining up with TRBD2. V lost 0 bases and J lost 2; bases outside the gene matches: 8. CDR1 SGHRS and CDR2 YFSETQ come from the germline V gene. This CDR3 has 16 residues. The CDR3 is CASSLVAGAVTYEQYF. Written as DNA, the CDR3 is TGCGCCAGCAGCTTGGTTGCGGGAGCGGTAACCTACGAGCAGTACTTC.

The chain joins TRBV29-1 to TRBJ2-3; weak D call: TRBD2 (5 bases). Germline CDR1 SQVTM, CDR2 ANQGSEA. This CDR3 comprises 15 residues. V lost 7 bases, J lost 2 bases, and 19 bases lay in between. The CDR3 coding sequence is TGCAGCGCATCGCTAGCTTTCCTCGACACAGATACGCAGTATTTT. Protein: CSASLAFLDTDTQYF.

This clonotype occurred a few times. The gene calls are TRBV5-6 and TRBJ2-7, with D perhaps TRBD1 (6 bases). V was clipped by 5 bases and J by 4 bases, with 16 bases between them. Germline values: CDR1 SGHDT, CDR2 YYEEEE. CDR3 length: 14 residues. CDR3 amino acids: CASSTPGQLYEQYF. CDR3 DNA: TGTGCCAGCAGTACTCCGGGACAACTGTACGAGCAGTACTTC.

The chain couples TRBV28 to TRBJ1-2; D might be TRBD1 (5 bases). This CDR3 comprises 12 residues. CDR1 and CDR2 (germline): MDHEN, SYDVKM. V dropped 6 bases and J dropped 8 bases, with 13 bases sitting between them. CDR3 bases: TGTGCCAGCAGCCGAGGGGATCGAGGCTACACCTTC. Protein: CASSRGDRGYTF.

This clonotype occurred many times. The chain couples TRBV11-2 to TRBJ2-1; D is ambiguous. The V gene lost 5 bases and the J gene lost 9 bases, with 14 bases spanning the gap. CDR1 and CDR2 (germline): SGHAT, FQNNGV. The CDR3 is made up of 13 amino acids. The CDR3, as DNA: TGTGCCAGCAGCAACCCTAAATATGTTGAGCAGTTCTTC. This codes for CASSNPKYVEQFF.

This clonotype has more than one count but fewer than ten. This rearrangement joins TRBV11-2 to TRBJ1-4; TRBD1 matches 7 bases. The CDR3 totals 15 residues. Looked up from germline, CDR1 is SGHAT and CDR2 is FQNNGV. V shed 4 bases, J shed 4 bases, and the junction held 6 bases outside the gene matches. The CDR3: CASSWDSVYNEKLFF. In nucleotides, the CDR3 is TGTGCCAGCAGCTGGGACAGCGTTTATAATGAAAAACTGTTTTTT. Filled out from reference TRBV11-2 and TRBJ1-4, the complete variable domain reads EAGVAQSPRYKIIEKRQSVAFWCNPISGHATLYWYQQILGQGPKLLIQFQNNGVVDDSQLPKDRFSAERLKGVDSTLKIQPAKLEDSAVYLCASSWDSVYNEKLFFGSGTQLSVL.

This clonotype was detected only a few times. J is TRBJ2-5 and V is TRBV10-3; TRBD2 aligns across 14 bases. In germline, CDR1 is ENHRY, CDR2 SYGVKD. CDR3 length equals 16 residues. The V segment lost 4 bases and the J segment 5 bases; nucleotides outside the gene matches: 6. CDR3: CAISVGLAGERETQYF. The CDR3 DNA reads TGTGCCATCAGTGTGGGACTAGCGGGGGAGAGGGAGACCCAGTACTTC.

This chain connects TRBV14 to TRBJ1-1; D call uncertain. The CDR3 spans 12 residues. The germline gives CDR1 SGHDN, CDR2 FVKESK. V dropped 1 base and J dropped 8 bases, with 8 bases sitting between them. The CDR3 DNA sequence: TGTGCCAGCAGCCAAGTCATCGGGGAAGCTTTCTTT. Its protein product is CASSQVIGEAFF. Variable domain in full (rest from reference TRBV14 and TRBJ1-1): EAGVTQFPSHSVIEKGQTVTLRCDPISGHDNLYWYRRVMGKEIKFLLHFVKESKQDESGMPNNRFLAERTGGTYSTLKVQPAELEDSGVYFCASSQVIGEAFFGQGTRLTVV.

This clonotype has only a few counts. This chain links TRBV9 with TRBJ1-6; D ambiguous. The CDR3 has 15 amino acids. Germline CDR1 is SGDLS and CDR2 is YYNGEE. The V end was cut by 0 bases, the J end by 2 bases, with 6 bases between. CDR3 amino acids: CASSVGSTYNSPLHF. CDR3 in DNA: TGTGCCAGCAGCGTAGGGTCCACCTATAATTCACCCCTCCACTTT.

This clonotype was seen just once. The chain uses TRBV28 and TRBJ2-7; TRBD2 aligns across 9 bases. CDR3 length: 13 residues. Trimming removed 4 bases from V and 6 bases from J; junction bases left unmatched: 4. Germline V gene data show CDR1 as MDHEN and CDR2 as SYDVKM. The CDR3 spells CASSSGLAAEQYF. CDR3 nucleotides: TGTGCCAGCAGTTCGGGACTAGCTGCCGAGCAGTACTTC.

The sample holds many counts of this clonotype. The V call is TRBV5-1, the J call TRBJ1-5; the D gene is possibly TRBD1 (6 bases). The germline gives CDR1 SGHRS, CDR2 YFSETQ. This CDR3 has 13 amino acids. V was clipped by 4 bases and J by 4 bases, with 9 bases between them. In DNA form, the CDR3 reads TGCGCCAGCAGCCCGGGACAAAATCAGCCCCAGCATTTT. The encoded protein is CASSPGQNQPQHF. The variable domain in full, with the rest retrieved from reference TRBV5-1 and TRBJ1-5, is KAGVTQTPRYLIKTRGQQVTLSCSPISGHRSVSWYQQTPGQGLQFLFEYFSETQRNKGNFPGRFSGRQFSNSRSEMNVSTLELGDSALYLCASSPGQNQPQHFGDGTRLSIL.

This clonotype was recorded a few times. The chain couples TRBV5-1 to TRBJ2-2; no firm D call. From germline, CDR1 is SGHRS and CDR2 YFSETQ. V shed 0 bases and J shed 8 bases, with 11 bases lying between them. This CDR3 is built from 14 residues. CDR3 bases: TGCGCCAGCAGCTTGGCCGAGTTACCAGGGGAGCTGTTTTTT. It specifies CASSLAELPGELFF.

V usage is TRBV10-3 and J usage is TRBJ2-2, with D perhaps TRBD1 (6 bases). The germline V gene has CDR1 ENHRY and CDR2 SYGVKD. The CDR3 spans 13 residues. The ends were cut back, 5 bases at V and 3 bases at J, with 7 bases in the middle. Written as DNA, the CDR3 is TGTGCCATCAGTAACAGGGACACCGGGGAGCTGTTTTTT. This gives the protein CAISNRDTGELFF.

This clonotype has just a few counts. The CDR3 sequence: CASTTGDRGSPLHF. As DNA, the CDR3 is TGTGCCAGCACTACGGGGGACAGGGGTTCACCCCTCCACTTT. This chain uses TRBV7-8 with TRBJ1-6, with TRBD1 matching over 10 bases. The ends lost 7 bases at V and 9 bases at J; junction bases unmatched: 6. CDR1 is SGHVS, CDR2 FQNEAQ, per germline. This CDR3 has 14 amino acids.

The chain is built from TRBV5-1 and TRBJ2-1; D remains unclear. Between the trimmed V and J ends, which lost 3 bases and 7 bases, there was a span of 11 bases. The length of the CDR3 is 13 residues. Germline V gene data show CDR1 as SGHRS and CDR2 as YFSETQ. The CDR3 is CASSSDSPNEQFF. Here the CDR3 DNA reads TGCGCCAGCAGCTCTGACTCCCCTAATGAGCAGTTCTTC.

V usage is TRBV7-9 and J usage is TRBJ2-5; the match to TRBD2 covers 14 bases. V lost 5 bases and J lost 7; bases outside the gene matches: 9. The germline gives CDR1 SEHNR, CDR2 FQNEAQ (reference sequence). CDR3 length equals 16 residues. In nucleotides, the CDR3 is TGTGCCAGCAGCCAAGGGACTAGCGGGAGTGGTGGGACCCAGTACTTC. Protein: CASSQGTSGSGGTQYF.

The V call is TRBV10-3, the J call TRBJ2-7, with 13 bases lining up with TRBD2. The CDR3 is 18 amino acids. J lost 2 bases, V lost 0 bases, and 7 bases had no gene match. In germline, CDR1 is ENHRY, CDR2 SYGVKD. This chain's CDR3 is CAISESRTSGSKTYEQYF. Written as DNA, the CDR3 is TGTGCCATCAGTGAGTCTAGGACTAGCGGGAGCAAAACCTACGAGCAGTACTTC.

This clonotype was picked up many times. The V gene is TRBV5-1, the J gene TRBJ1-2; unclear D gene. Trimming left V 1 base short and J 1 base short, with 11 bases between. The length of the CDR3 is 15 residues. Germline lookup yields CDR1 SGHRS and CDR2 YFSETQ. This CDR3 reads CASSLPPGDNYGYTF. CDR3 coding DNA: TGCGCCAGCAGCTTGCCCCCCGGTGATAACTATGGCTACACCTTC.

This chain connects TRBV16 to TRBJ2-7; D is ambiguous. The ends were cut back, 2 bases at V and 3 bases at J, with 5 bases in the middle. This CDR3 comprises 12 residues. Germline V gene lookup returns CDR1 KGHSY and CDR2 FQNENV. CDR3 sequence: CASSQRDYEQYF. The CDR3 region has the DNA TGTGCCAGCAGCCAAAGGGACTACGAGCAGTACTTC.

CDR3 amino acids: CATSRDPTYRANVLTF. As DNA, the CDR3 is TGTGCCACCAGCAGAGATCCAACCTACCGGGCCAACGTCCTGACTTTC. The V call is TRBV15, the J call TRBJ2-6; no clear D. Germline values: CDR1 LNHNV, CDR2 YYDKDF (reference sequence). This CDR3 has 16 residues. V was shortened by 0 bases and J by 5 bases, with 11 bases between the two germline ends.